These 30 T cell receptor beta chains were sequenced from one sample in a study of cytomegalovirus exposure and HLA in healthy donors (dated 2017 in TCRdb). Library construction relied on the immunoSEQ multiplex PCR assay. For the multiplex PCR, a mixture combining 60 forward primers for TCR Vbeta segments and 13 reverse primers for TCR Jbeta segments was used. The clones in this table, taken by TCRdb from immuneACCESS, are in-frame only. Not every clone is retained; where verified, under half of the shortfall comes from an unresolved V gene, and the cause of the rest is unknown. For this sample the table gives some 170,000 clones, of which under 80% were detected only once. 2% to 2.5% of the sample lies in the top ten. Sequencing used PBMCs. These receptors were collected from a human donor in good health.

CDR3 loop: CASSLAVGGGPGYTF. The CDR3 nucleotides read TGTGCCAGCAGCTTAGCGGTGGGAGGAGGGCCTGGCTACACCTTC. The chain is built from TRBV7-6 and TRBJ1-2; D not certain. The CDR3 runs to 15 residues. Germline V CDR1 and CDR2: SGHVS, FNYEAQ. Trimming pared 0 bases from V and 7 bases from J, leaving 15 bases between.

CDR3 residues: CASSPRTYEQYF. DNA for the CDR3: TGTGCCAGCTCACCACGGACTTACGAGCAGTACTTC. The genes are TRBV18 and TRBJ2-7; a possible D gene is TRBD2 (5 bases). Germline V gives CDR1 KGHSH, CDR2 LQKENI. V lost 1 base and J lost 4, with 5 bases in between. The CDR3 sequence is 12 residues long.

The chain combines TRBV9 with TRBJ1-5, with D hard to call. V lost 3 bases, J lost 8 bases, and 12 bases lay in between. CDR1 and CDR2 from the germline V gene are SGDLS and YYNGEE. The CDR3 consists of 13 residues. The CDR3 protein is CASSGRIGEPQHF. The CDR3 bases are TGTGCCAGCAGCGGACGGATCGGAGAGCCCCAGCATTTT. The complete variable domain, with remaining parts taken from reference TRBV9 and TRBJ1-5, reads DSGVTQTPKHLITATGQRVTLRCSPRSGDLSVYWYQQSLDQGLQFLIQYYNGEERAKGNILERFSAQQFPDLHSELNLSSLELGDSALYFCASSGRIGEPQHFGDGTRLSIL.

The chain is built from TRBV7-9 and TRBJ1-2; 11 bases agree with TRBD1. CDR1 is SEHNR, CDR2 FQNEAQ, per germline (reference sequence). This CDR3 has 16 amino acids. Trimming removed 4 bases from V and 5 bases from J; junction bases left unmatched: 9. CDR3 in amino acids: CASSYSPGQGGYGYTF. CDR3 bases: TGTGCCAGCAGCTACTCCCCGGGACAGGGGGGATATGGCTACACCTTC.

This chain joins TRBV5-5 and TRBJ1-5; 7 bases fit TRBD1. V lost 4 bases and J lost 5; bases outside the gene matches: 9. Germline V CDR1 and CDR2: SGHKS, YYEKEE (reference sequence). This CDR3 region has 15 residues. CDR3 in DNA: TGTGCCAGCAGCCCCCGGGACAGCCTGTATCAGCCCCAGCATTTT. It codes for CASSPRDSLYQPQHF. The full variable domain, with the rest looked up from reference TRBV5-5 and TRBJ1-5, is DAGVTQSPTHLIKTRGQQVTLRCSPISGHKSVSWYQQVLGQGPQFIFQYYEKEERGRGNFPDRFSARQFPNYSSELNVNALLLGDSALYLCASSPRDSLYQPQHFGDGTRLSIL.

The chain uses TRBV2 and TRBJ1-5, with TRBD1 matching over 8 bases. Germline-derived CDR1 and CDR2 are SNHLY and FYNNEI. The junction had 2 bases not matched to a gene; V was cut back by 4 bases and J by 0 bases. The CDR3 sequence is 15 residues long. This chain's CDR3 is CASSAQGVSNQPQHF. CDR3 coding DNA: TGTGCCAGCAGTGCACAGGGGGTTAGCAATCAGCCCCAGCATTTT.

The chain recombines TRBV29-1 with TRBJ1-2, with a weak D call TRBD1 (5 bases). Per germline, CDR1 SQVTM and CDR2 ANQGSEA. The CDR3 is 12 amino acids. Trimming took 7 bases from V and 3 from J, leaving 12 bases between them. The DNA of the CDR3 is TGCAGCGCGGGGGAGGTTGACTATGGCTACACCTTC. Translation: CSAGEVDYGYTF.

Here the CDR3 DNA reads TGTGCCAGCAGTGCCGACAGGTTAGGGACCTATAATTCACCCCTCCACTTT. It encodes CASSADRLGTYNSPLHF. V usage is TRBV25-1 and J usage is TRBJ1-6, with D tentatively TRBD1 (6 bases). The CDR3 spans 17 residues. The V end was cut by 4 bases, the J end by 2 bases, with 15 bases between. Germline values: CDR1 MGHDK, CDR2 SYGVNS. The whole variable domain, filled in from reference TRBV25-1 and TRBJ1-6, reads EADIYQTPRYLVIGTGKKITLECSQTMGHDKMYWYQQDPGMELHLIHYSYGVNSTEKGDLSSESTVSRIRTEHFPLTLESARPSHTSQYLCASSADRLGTYNSPLHFGNGTRLTVT.

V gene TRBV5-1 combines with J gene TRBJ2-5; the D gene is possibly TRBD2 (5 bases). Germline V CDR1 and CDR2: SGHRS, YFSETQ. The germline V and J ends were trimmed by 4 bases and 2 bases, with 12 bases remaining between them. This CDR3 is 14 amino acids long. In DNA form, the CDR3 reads TGCGCCAGCAGCCTAAGACGGGAACAAGAGACCCAGTACTTC. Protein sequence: CASSLRREQETQYF.

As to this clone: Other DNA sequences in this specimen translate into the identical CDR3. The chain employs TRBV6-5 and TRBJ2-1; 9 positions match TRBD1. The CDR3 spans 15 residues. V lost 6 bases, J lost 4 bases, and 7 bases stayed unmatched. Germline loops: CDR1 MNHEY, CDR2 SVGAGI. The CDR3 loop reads CASSRRQGVYNEQFF. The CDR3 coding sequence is TGTGCCAGCAGCCGCAGACAGGGGGTTTACAATGAGCAGTTCTTC.

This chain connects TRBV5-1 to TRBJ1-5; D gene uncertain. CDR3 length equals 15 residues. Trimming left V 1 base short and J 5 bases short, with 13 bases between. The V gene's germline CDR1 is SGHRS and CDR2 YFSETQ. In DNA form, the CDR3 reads TGCGCCAGCAGCTTGAAAGGGTCGGAGGATCAGCCCCAGCATTTT. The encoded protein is CASSLKGSEDQPQHF.

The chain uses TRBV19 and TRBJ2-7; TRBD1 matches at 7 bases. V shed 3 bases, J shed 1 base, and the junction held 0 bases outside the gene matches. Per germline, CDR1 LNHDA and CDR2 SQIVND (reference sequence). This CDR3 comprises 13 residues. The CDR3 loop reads CASSMGQSYEQYF. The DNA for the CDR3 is TGTGCCAGTAGTATGGGACAGTCCTACGAGCAGTACTTC. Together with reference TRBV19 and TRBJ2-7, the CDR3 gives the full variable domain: DGGITQSPKYLFRKEGQNVTLSCEQNLNHDAMYWYRQDPGQGLRLIYYSQIVNDFQKGDIAEGYSVSREKKESFPLTVTSAQKNPTAFYLCASSMGQSYEQYFGPGTRLTVT.

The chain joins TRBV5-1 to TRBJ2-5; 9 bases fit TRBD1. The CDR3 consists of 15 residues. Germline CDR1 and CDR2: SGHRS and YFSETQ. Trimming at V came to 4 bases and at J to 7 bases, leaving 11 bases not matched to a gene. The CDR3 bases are TGCGCCAGCAGCGTGGGACAGGGTGCACAGCGGACCCAGTACTTC. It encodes CASSVGQGAQRTQYF.

The CDR3 region is CASSQGHPNDGYTF. The CDR3 DNA follows: TGTGCCAGTAGTCAGGGTCACCCAAACGATGGCTACACCTTC. The V gene is TRBV19, the J gene TRBJ1-2, with D maybe TRBD1 (5 bases). CDR1 and CDR2 (germline): LNHDA, SQIVND (reference sequence). The CDR3 length is 14 residues. Trimming cost V 5 bases and J 6 bases, with 16 bases left between them.

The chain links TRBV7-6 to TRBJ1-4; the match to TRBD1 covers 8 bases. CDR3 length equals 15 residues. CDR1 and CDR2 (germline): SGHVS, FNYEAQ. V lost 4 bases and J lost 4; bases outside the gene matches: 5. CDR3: CASSYLDRDNEKLFF. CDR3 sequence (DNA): TGTGCCAGCAGCTATCTGGACAGGGATAATGAAAAACTGTTTTTT. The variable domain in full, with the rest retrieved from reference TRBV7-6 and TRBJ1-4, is GAGVSQSPRYKVTKRGQDVALRCDPISGHVSLYWYRQALGQGPEFLTYFNYEAQQDKSGLPNDRFSAERPEGSISTLTIQRTEQRDSAMYRCASSYLDRDNEKLFFGSGTQLSVL.

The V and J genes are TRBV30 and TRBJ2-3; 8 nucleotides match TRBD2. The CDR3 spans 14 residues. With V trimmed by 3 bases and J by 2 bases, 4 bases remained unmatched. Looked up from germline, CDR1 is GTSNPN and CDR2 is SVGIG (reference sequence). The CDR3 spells CAWSRGGYTDTQYF. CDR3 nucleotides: TGTGCCTGGAGCCGCGGGGGGTACACAGATACGCAGTATTTT.

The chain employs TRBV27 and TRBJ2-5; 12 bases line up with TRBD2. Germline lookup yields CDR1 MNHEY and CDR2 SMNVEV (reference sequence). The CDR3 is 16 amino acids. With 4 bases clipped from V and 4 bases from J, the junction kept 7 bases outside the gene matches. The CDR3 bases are TGTGCCAGCAGTTCCGGGACTAGCGGGTGGGGAGAGACCCAGTACTTC. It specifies CASSSGTSGWGETQYF.

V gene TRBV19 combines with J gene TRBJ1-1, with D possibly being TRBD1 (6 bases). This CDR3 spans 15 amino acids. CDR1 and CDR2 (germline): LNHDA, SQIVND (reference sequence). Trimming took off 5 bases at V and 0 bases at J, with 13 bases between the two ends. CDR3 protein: CASSPRGAVNTEAFF. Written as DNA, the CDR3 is TGTGCCAGTAGTCCCCGGGGGGCCGTGAACACTGAAGCTTTCTTT.

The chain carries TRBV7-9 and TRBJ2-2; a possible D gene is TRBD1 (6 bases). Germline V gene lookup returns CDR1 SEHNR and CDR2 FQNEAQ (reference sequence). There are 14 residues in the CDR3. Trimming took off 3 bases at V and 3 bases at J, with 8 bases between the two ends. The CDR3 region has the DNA TGTGCCAGCAGCTTTAACAGGGACACCGGGGAGCTGTTTTTT. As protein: CASSFNRDTGELFF.

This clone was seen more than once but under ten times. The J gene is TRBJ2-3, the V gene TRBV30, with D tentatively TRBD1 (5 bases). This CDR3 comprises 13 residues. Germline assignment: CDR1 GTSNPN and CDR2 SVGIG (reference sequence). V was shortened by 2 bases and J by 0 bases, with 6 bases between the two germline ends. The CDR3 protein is CAWSRGSTDTQYF. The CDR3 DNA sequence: TGTGCCTGGAGTAGGGGAAGCACAGATACGCAGTATTTT.

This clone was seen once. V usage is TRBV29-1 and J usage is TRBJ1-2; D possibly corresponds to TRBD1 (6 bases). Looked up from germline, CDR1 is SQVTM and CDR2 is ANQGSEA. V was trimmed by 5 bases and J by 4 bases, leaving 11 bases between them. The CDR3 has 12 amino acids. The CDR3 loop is CSVRQGIYGYTF. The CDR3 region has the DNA TGCAGCGTTAGGCAGGGGATCTATGGCTACACCTTC.

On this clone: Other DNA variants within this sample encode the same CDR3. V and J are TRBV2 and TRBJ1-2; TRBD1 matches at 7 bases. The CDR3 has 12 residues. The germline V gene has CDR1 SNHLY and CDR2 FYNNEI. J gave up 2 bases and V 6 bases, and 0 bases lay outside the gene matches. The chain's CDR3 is CASRGQNYGYTF. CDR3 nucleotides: TGTGCCAGCAGGGGACAGAACTATGGCTACACCTTC.

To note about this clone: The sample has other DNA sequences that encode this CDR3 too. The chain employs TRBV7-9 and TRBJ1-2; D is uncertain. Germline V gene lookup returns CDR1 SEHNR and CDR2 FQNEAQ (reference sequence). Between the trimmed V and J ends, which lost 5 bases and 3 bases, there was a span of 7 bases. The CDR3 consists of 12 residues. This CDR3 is CASSPDYYGYTF. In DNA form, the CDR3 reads TGTGCCAGCAGCCCAGATTACTATGGCTACACCTTC.

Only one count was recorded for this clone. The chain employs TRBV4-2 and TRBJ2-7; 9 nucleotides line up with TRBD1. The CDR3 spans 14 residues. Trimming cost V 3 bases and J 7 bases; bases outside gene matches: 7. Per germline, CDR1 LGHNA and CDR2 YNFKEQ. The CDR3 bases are TGTGCCAGCAGCCACGTGACAGGGGGTGGGGAGCAGTACTTC. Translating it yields CASSHVTGGGEQYF.

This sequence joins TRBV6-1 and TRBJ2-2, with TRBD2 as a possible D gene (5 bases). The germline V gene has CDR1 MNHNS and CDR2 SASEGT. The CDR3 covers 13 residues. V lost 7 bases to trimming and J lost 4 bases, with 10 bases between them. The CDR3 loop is CASTWAGTGELFF. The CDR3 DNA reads TGTGCCAGCACGTGGGCGGGCACCGGGGAGCTGTTTTTT.

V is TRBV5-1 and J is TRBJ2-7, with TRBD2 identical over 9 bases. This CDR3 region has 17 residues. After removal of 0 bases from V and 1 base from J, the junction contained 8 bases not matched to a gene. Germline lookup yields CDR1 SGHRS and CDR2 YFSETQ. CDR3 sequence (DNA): TGCGCCAGCAGCTTGGCCCCGACTAGCGGAGGTTCCTACGAGCAGTACTTC. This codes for CASSLAPTSGGSYEQYF.

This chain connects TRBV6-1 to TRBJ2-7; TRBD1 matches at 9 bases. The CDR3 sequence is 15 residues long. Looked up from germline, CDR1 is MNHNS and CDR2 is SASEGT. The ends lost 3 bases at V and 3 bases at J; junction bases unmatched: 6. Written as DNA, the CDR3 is TGTGCCAGCAGTGACGACACAGGGGGCCTCTACGAGCAGTACTTC. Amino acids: CASSDDTGGLYEQYF.

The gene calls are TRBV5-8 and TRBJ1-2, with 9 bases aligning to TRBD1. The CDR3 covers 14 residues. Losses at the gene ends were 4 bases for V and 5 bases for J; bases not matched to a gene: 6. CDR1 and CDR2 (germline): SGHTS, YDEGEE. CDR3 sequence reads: CASSLGTGFYGYTF. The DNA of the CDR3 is TGTGCCAGCAGCCTAGGGACAGGGTTTTATGGCTACACCTTC.

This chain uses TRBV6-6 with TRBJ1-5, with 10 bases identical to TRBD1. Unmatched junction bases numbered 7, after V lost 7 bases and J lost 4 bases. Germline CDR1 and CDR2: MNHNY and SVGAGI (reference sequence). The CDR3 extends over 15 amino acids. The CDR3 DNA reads TGTGCCAGCAAACCTTGGACAGGGGGGAATCAGCCCCAGCATTTT. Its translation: CASKPWTGGNQPQHF.

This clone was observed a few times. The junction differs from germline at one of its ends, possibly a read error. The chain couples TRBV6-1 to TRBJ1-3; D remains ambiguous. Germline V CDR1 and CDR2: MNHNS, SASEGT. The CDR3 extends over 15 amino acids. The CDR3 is CASGDATASGNTIYF. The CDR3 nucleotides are TGTGCCAGCGGTGACGCTACAGCCTCTGGAAACACCATATATTTT.